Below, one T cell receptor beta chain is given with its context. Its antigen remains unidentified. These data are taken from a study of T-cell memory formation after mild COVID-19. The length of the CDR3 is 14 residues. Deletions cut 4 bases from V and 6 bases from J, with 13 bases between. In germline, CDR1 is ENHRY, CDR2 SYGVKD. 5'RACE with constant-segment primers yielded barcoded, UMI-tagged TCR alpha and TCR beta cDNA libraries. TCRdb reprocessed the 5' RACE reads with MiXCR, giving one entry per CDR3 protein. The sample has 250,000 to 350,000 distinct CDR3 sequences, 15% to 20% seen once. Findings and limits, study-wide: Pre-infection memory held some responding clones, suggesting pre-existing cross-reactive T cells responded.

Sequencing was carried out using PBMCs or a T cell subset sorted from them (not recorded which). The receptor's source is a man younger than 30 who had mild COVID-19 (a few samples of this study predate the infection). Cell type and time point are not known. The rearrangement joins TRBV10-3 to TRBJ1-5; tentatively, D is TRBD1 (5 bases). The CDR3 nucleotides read TGTGCCATCAGTGGTTTGGGGCCCGGTCAGCCCCAGCATTTT. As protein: CAISGLGPGQPQHF.